This T cell receptor beta chain appears in the sequencing data of a study of Ad26.COV2.S vaccination and SARS-CoV-2 variants. Overall study: Once or twice, 56 days apart, Ad26.COV2.S was delivered intramuscularly.

The CDR3 runs 13 residues. CDR1 is LGHDT, CDR2 YNNKEL, per germline (reference sequence). J gave up 2 bases and V 5 bases, and 3 bases lay outside the gene matches. Method: immunoSEQ multiplex PCR; TCRdb's copy keeps in-frame clones and lacks some. The data contain roughly 460,000 clones, about 89% of them seen just once; the ten biggest clones take up 1.5% to 2%. The treatment is: around 19 received Ad26.COV2.S at low or high dose, single or two shots; 5 received placebo; per-sample allocation not given. Specimens were obtained on day 63 following the first vaccine or placebo injection. As concerns this clone: What it binds is unknown.

Findings and caveats of the study: The study found similar non-spike TCR breadth in vaccine and placebo recipients.

This clonotype was sampled from a person between 18 and 65 years old who received the Ad26.COV2.S COVID-19 vaccine or a placebo. The specimen was peripheral blood, collected in a trial of Ad26.COV2.S vaccine versus placebo. The chain employs TRBV3-1 (or the pseudogene TRBV3-2) and TRBJ2-7; 7 bases are a match to TRBD1. This CDR3 reads CASSRTGTYEQYF. The CDR3 DNA follows: TGTGCCAGCAGCAGGACAGGCACCTACGAGCAGTACTTC.